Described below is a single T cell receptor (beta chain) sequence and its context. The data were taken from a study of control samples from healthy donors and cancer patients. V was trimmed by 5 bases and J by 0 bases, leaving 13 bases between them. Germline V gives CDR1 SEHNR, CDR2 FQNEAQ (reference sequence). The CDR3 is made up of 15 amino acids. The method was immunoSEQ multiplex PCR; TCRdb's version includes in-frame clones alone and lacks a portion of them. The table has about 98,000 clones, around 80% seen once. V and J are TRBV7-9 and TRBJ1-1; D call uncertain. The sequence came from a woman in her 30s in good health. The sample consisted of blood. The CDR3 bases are TGTGCCAGCAGCATCCTACTGGAAGTGAACACTGAAGCTTTCTTT. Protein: CASSILLEVNTEAFF.